This TCR beta chain was retrieved from a study of molecular identifiers for immune sequencing clone quantification. Across the whole study: RNA, taken in replicates from approximately 20,000 or 98,000 naive CD8 cells, was split five ways, with four sequenced. Study observations and caveats: Clone sizes that are highly expanded could be underestimated when identical TCR molecules share a barcode. Jurkat TCR RNA spiked in from one cell (amid some 1 million naive cells) was reportedly detectable.

A note on this clonotype: Its antigen is currently unknown. The conserved closing phenylalanine or tryptophan is absent in this CDR3, likely reflecting a read error.

Sorting captured naive CD8 T cells as CD8+CD4-CCR7+CD45RA+. The V gene's germline CDR1 is SGHTA and CDR2 FQGNSA. There are 13 residues in the CDR3. TCRdb reanalysed the PCR reads using MiXCR and keeps one entry per CDR3 protein. The data hold some 320,000 distinct CDR3 sequences, with 24% observed a single time. Sequenced: naive CD8+ T cells from blood, with Jurkat cell RNA spiked in. Subset here: FACS-sorted CD8+CD4-CCR7+CD45RA+ naive T cells. This sequence joins TRBV7-2 and TRBJ2-7; no firm D call. The clonotype comes from a human donor in good health. Some libraries in this study had Jurkat cell RNA spiked in. The CDR3 reads CASTWTEHYAQYL. The DNA for the CDR3 is TGTGCCAGCACCTGGACCGAGCACTACGCGCAGTACTTA.